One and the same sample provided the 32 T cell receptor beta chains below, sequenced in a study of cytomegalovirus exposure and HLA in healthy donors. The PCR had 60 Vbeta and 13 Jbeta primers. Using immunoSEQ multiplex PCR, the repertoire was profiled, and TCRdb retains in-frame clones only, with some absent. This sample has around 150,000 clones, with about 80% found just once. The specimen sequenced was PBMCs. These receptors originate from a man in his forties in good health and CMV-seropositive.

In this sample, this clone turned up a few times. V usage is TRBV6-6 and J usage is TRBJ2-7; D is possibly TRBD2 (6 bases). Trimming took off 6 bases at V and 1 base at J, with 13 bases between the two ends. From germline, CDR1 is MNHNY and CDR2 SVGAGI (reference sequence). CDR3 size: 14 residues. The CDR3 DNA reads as TGTGCCAGCAGCGAACCGGGACTTTCCTACGAGCAGTACTTC. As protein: CASSEPGLSYEQYF.

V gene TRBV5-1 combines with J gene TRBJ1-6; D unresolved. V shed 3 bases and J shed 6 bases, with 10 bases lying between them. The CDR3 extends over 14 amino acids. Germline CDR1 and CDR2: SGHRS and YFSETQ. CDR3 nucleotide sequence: TGCGCCAGCAGCTCTGACGGGAGTAATTCACCCCTCCACTTT. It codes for CASSSDGSNSPLHF.

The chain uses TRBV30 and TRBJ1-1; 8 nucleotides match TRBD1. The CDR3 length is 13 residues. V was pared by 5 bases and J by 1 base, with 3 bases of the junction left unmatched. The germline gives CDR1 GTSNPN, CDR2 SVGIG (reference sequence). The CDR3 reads CAWQGQANTEAFF. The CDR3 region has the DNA TGTGCCTGGCAGGGACAGGCGAACACTGAAGCTTTCTTT.

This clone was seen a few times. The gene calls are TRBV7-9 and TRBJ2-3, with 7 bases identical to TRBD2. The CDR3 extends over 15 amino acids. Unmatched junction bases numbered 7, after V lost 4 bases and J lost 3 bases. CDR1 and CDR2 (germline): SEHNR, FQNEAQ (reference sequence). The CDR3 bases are TGTGCCAGCAGCTCGACTAGCCGTGGAACAGATACGCAGTATTTT. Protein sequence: CASSSTSRGTDTQYF.

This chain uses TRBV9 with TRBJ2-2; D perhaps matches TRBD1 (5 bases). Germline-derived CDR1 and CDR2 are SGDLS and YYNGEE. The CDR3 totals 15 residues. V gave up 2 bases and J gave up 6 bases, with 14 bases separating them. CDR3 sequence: CASSVRGGAAGELFF. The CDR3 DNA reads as TGTGCCAGCAGCGTTAGGGGTGGCGCCGCCGGGGAGCTGTTTTTT.

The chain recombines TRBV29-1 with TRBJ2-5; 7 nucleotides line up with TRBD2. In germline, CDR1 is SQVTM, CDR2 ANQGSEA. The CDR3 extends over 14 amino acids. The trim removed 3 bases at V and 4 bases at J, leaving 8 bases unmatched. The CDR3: CSVESSGLRETQYF. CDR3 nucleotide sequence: TGCAGCGTTGAGAGTAGCGGGTTACGAGAGACCCAGTACTTC.

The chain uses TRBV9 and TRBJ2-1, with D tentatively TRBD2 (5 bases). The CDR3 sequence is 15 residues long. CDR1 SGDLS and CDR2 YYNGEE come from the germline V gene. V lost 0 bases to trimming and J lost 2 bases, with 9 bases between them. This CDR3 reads CASSVAGSPYNEQFF. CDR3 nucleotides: TGTGCCAGCAGCGTAGCGGGAAGCCCCTACAATGAGCAGTTCTTC. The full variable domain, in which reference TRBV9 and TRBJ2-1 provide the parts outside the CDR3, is DSGVTQTPKHLITATGQRVTLRCSPRSGDLSVYWYQQSLDQGLQFLIQYYNGEERAKGNILERFSAQQFPDLHSELNLSSLELGDSALYFCASSVAGSPYNEQFFGPGTRLTVL.

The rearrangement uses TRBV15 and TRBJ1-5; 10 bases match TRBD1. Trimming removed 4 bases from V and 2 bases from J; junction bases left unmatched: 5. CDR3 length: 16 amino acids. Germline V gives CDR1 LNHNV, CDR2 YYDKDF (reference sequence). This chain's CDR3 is CATSTWDRGRNQPQHF. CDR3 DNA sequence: TGTGCCACCAGCACCTGGGACAGGGGTCGCAATCAGCCCCAGCATTTT.

CDR3 bases: TGCGCCGCGGGTGTGGGACAGGGCTTCACTGAAGCTTTCTTT. Translated, it gives CAAGVGQGFTEAFF. J is TRBJ1-1 and V is TRBV10-2; 9 nucleotides agree with TRBD1. The V and J ends lost 11 bases and 4 bases, in that order; junction bases with no gene match: 11. The CDR3 contains 14 residues. Germline V gives CDR1 WSHSY, CDR2 SAAADI.

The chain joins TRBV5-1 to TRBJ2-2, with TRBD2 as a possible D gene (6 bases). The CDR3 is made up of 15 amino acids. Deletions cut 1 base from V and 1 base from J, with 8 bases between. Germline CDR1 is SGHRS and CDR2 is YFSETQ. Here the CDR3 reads CASSLNGGNTGELFF. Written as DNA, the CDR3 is TGCGCCAGCAGCTTGAACGGGGGGAACACCGGGGAGCTGTTTTTT.

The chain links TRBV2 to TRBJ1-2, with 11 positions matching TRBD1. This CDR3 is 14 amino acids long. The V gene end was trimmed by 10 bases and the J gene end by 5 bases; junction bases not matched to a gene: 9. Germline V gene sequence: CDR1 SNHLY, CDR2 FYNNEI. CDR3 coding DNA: TGTGCCACCTCCGGACAGGGGGCAATGTATGGCTACACCTTC. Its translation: CATSGQGAMYGYTF.

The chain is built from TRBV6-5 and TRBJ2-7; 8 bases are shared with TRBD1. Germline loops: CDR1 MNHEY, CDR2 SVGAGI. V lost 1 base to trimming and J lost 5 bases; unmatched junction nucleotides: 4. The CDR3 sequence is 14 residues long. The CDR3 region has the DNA TGTGCCAGCAGTTACTTTACAGGGGGTCACGAGCAGTACTTC. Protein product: CASSYFTGGHEQYF.

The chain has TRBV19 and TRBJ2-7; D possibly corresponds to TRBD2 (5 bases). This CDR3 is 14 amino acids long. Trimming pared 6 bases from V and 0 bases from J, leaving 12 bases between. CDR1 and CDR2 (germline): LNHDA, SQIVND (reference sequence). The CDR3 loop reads CASRRGGSSYEQYF. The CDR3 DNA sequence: TGTGCCAGTAGAAGAGGAGGAAGCTCCTACGAGCAGTACTTC.

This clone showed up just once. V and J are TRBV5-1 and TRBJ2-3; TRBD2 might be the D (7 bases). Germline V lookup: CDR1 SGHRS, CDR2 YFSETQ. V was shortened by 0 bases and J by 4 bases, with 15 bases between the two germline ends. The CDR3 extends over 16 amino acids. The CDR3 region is CASSLAGEGGADTQYF. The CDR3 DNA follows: TGCGCCAGCAGCTTGGCGGGCGAAGGGGGGGCAGATACGCAGTATTTT.

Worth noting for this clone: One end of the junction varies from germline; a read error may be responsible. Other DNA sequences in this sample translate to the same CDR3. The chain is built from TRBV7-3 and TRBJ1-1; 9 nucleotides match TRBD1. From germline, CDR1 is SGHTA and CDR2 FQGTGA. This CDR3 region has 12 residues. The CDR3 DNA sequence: TGTGCCAGTAGCTCGGACAGGGGTCGGGCTTTCTTT. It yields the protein CASSSDRGRAFF.

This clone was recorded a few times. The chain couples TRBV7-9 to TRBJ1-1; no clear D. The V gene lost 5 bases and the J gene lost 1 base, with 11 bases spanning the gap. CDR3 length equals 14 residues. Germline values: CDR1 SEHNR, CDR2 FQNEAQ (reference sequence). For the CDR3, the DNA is TGTGCCAGCAGCCTACTAGGACGGAACACTGAAGCTTTCTTT. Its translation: CASSLLGRNTEAFF.

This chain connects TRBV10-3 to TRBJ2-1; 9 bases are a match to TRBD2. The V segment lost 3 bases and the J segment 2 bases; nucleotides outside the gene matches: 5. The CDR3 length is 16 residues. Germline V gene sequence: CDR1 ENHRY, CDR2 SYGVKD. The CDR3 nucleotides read TGTGCCATCAGTGAAGTGCCTAGCGGGACCTACAATGAGCAGTTCTTC. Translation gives CAISEVPSGTYNEQFF.

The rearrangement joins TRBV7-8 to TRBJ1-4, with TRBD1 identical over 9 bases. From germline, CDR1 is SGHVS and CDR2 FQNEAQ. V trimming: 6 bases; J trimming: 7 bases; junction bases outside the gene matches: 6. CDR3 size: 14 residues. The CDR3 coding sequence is TGTGCCAGCAGGACTACGGGACAGGGTGAAAAACTGTTTTTT. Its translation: CASRTTGQGEKLFF. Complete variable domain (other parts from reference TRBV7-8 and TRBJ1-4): GAGVSQSPRYKVAKRGQDVALRCDPISGHVSLFWYQQALGQGPEFLTYFQNEAQLDKSGLPSDRFFAERPEGSVSTLKIQRTQQEDSAVYLCASRTTGQGEKLFFGSGTQLSVL.

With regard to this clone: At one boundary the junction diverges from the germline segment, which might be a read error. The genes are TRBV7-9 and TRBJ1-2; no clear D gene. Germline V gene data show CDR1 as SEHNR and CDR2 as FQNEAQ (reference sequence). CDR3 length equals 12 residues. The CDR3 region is CSSSLNEASYTF. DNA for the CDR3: TGTTCCAGCAGCTTAAACGAGGCGAGCTACACCTTC.

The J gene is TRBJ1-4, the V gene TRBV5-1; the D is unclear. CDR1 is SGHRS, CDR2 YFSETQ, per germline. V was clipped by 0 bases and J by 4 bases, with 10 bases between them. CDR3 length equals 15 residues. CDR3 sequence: CASSLAEAHNEKLFF. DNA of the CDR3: TGCGCCAGCAGCTTGGCTGAGGCACATAATGAAAAACTGTTTTTT.

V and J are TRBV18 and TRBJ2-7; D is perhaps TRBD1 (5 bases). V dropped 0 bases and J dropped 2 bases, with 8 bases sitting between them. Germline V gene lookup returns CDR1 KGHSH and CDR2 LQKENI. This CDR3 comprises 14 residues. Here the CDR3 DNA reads TGTGCCAGCTCACCACCGGCCAGGGCCTACGAGCAGTACTTC. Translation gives CASSPPARAYEQYF.

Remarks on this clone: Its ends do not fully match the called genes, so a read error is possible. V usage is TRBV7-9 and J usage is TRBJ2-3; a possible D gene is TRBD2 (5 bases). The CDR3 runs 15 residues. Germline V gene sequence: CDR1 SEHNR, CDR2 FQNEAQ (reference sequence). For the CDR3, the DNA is TGTTCCAGCAGCTTAGCCGGGCGGGCCACAGATACGCAGTATTTT. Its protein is CSSSLAGRATDTQYF.

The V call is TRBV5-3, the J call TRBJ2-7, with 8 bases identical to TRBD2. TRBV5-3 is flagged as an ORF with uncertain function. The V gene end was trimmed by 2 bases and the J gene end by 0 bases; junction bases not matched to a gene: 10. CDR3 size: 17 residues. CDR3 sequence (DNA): TGTGCCAGAAGCTTAATGGTACCGGGGGGGAGCTCCTACGAGCAGTACTTC. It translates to CARSLMVPGGSSYEQYF.

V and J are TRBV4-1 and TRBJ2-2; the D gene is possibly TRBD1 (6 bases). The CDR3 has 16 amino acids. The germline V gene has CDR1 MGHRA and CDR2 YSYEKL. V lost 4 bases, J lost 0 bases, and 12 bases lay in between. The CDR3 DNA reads TGCGCCAGCAGCCCGACAGGCACCACGAACACCGGGGAGCTGTTTTTT. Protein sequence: CASSPTGTTNTGELFF.

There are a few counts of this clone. The CDR3 DNA follows: TGTGCCAGCAGCTTAGAGGGAGCACCTAATTCACCCCTCCACTTT. As protein: CASSLEGAPNSPLHF. V gene TRBV7-8 combines with J gene TRBJ1-6; D gene ambiguous. Trimming left V 1 base short and J 6 bases short, with 10 bases between. Per the germline V gene, CDR1 is SGHVS and CDR2 is FQNEAQ. The CDR3 contains 15 residues.

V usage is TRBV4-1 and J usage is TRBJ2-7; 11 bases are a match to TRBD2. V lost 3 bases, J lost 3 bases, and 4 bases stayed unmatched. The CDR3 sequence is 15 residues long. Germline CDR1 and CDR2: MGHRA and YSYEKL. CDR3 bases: TGCGCCAGCAGCCACCAAACTAGCGGGAGCTACGAGCAGTACTTC. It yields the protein CASSHQTSGSYEQYF.

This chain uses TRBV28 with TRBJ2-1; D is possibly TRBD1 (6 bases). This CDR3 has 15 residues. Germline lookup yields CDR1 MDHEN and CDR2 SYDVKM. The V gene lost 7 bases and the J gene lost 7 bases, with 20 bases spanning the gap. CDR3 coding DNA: TGTGCCAGCATCCCCCTAGGGCAGGGGAGTAATGAGCAGTTCTTC. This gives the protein CASIPLGQGSNEQFF.

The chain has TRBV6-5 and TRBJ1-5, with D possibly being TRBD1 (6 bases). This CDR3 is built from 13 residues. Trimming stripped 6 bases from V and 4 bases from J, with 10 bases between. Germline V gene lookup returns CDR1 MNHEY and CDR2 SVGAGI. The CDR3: CASSYDRNQPQHF. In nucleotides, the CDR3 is TGTGCCAGCAGCTATGACAGGAATCAGCCCCAGCATTTT.

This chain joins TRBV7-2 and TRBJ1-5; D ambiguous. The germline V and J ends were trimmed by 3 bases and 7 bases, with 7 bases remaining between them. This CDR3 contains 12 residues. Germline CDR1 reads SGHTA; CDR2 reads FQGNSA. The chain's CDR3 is CASSFGGQPQHF. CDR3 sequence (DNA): TGTGCCAGCAGCTTCGGAGGACAGCCCCAGCATTTT.

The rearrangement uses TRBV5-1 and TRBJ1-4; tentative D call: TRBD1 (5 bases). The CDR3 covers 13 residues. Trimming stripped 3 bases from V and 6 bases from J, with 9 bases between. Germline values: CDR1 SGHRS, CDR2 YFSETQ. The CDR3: CASSWAGDEKLFF. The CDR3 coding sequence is TGCGCCAGCAGCTGGGCGGGGGATGAAAAACTGTTTTTT.

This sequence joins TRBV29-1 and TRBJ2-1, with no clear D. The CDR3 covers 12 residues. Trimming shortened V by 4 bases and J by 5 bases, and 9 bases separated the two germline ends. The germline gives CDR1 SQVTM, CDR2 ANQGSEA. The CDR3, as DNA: TGCAGCGTTGGAGACGGTAACAATGAGCAGTTCTTC. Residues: CSVGDGNNEQFF.

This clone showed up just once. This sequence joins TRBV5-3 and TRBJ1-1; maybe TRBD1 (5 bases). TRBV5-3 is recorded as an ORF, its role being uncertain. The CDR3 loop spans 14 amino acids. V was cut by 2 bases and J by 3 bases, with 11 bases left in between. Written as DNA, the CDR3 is TGTGCCAGAAGCTTACGGGGGTTTGACACTGAAGCTTTCTTT. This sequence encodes CARSLRGFDTEAFF.